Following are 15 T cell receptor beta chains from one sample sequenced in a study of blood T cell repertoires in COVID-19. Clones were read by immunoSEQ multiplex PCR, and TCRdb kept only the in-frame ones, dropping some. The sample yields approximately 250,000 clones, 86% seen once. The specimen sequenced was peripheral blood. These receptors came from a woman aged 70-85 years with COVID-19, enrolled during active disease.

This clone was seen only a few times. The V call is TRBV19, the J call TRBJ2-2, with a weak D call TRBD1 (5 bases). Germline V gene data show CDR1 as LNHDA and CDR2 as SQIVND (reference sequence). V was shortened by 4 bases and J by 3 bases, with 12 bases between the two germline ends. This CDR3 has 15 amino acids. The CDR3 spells CASSKVRVDTGELFF. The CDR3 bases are TGTGCCAGTAGTAAGGTCAGGGTGGACACCGGGGAGCTGTTTTTT.

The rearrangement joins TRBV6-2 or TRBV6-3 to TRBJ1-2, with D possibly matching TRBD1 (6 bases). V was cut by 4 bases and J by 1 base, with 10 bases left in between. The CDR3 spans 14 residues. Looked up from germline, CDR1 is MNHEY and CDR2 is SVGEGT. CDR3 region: CASSSQGYNYGYTF. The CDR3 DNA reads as TGTGCCAGCAGTTCTCAGGGGTATAACTATGGCTACACCTTC.

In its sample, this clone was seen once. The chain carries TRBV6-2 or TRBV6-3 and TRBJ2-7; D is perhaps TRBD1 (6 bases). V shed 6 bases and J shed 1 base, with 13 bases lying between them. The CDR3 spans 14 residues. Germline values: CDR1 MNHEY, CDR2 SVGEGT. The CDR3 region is CASSLQGESYEQYF. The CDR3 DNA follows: TGTGCCAGCAGCCTACAGGGCGAGTCCTACGAGCAGTACTTC.

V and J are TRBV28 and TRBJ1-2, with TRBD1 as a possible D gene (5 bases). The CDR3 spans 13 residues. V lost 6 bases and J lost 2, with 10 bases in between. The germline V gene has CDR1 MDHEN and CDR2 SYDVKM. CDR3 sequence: CASSRDLNYGYTF. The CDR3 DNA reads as TGTGCCAGCAGCAGGGACTTAAACTATGGCTACACCTTC.

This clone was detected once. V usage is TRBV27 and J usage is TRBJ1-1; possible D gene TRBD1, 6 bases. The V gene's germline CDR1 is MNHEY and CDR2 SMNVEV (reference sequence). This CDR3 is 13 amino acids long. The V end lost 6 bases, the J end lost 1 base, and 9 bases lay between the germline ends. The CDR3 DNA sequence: TGTGCCAGCAGCCTCAGGGGGAACACTGAAGCTTTCTTT. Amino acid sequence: CASSLRGNTEAFF.

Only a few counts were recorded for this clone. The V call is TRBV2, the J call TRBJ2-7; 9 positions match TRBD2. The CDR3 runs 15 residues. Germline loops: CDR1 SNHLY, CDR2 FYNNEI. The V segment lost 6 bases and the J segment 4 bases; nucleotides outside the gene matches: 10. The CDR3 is CASSPQLAGIYEQYF. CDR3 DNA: TGTGCCAGCAGCCCCCAGCTAGCGGGGATATACGAGCAGTACTTC.

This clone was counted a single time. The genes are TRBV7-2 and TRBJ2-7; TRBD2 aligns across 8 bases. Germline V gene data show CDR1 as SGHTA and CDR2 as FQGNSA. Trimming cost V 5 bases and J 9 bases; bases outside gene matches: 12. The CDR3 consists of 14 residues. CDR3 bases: TGTGCCAGCAGCCCGACGCGGGGGGCCGGGGGGCAGTACTTC. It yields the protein CASSPTRGAGGQYF. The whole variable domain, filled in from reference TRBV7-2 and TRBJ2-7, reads GAGVSQSPSNKVTEKGKDVELRCDPISGHTALYWYRQSLGQGLEFLIYFQGNSAPDKSGLPSDRFSAERTGGSVSTLTIQRTQQEDSAVYLCASSPTRGAGGQYFGPGTRLTVT.

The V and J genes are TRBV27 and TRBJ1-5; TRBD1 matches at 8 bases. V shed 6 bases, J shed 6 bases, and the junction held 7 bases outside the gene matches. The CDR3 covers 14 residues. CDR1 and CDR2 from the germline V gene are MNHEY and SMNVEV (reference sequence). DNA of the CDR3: TGTGCCAGCAGAGTCGGACAGGGAAGTCAGCCCCAGCATTTT. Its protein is CASRVGQGSQPQHF.

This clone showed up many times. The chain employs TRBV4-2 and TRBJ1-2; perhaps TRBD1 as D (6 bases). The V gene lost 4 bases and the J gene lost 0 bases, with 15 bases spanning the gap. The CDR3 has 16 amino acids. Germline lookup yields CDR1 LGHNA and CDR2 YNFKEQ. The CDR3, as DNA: TGTGCCAGCAGCCCCGGAGGACAGAATTCTAACTATGGCTACACCTTC. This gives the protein CASSPGGQNSNYGYTF.

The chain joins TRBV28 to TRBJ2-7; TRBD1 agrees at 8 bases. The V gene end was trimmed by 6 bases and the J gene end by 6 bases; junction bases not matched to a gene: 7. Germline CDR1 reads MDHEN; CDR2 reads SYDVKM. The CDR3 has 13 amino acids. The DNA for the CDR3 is TGTGCCAGCAGGGTTCGGACAGGGTTCGAGCAGTACTTC. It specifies CASRVRTGFEQYF. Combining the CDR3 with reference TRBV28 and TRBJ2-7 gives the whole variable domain DVKVTQSSRYLVKRTGEKVFLECVQDMDHENMFWYRQDPGLGLRLIYFSYDVKMKEKGDIPEGYSVSREKKERFSLILESASTNQTSMYLCASRVRTGFEQYFGPGTRLTVT.

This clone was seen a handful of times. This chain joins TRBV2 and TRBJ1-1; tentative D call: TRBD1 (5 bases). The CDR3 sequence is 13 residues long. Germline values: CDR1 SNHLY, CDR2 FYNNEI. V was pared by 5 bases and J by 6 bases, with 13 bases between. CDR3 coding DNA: TGTGCCAGCAGTTCCGGATCAGGGTCTGAAGCTTTCTTT. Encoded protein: CASSSGSGSEAFF.

Here the CDR3 DNA reads TGTGCCAGCAGCCAGACAGGGCCCCTTTCTGGAAACACCATATATTTT. Its translation is CASSQTGPLSGNTIYF. The chain uses TRBV7-8 and TRBJ1-3; 7 nucleotides align to TRBD1. From germline, CDR1 is SGHVS and CDR2 FQNEAQ. The V segment lost 5 bases and the J segment 1 base; nucleotides outside the gene matches: 8. The CDR3 has 16 amino acids.

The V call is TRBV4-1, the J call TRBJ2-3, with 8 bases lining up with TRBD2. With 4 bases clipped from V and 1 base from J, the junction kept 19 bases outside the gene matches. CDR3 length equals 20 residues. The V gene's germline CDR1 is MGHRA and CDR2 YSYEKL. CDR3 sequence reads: CASSLNYVAGRGSGTDTQYF. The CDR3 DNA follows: TGCGCCAGCAGCCTAAATTATGTAGCGGGGCGGGGGTCCGGCACAGATACGCAGTATTTT.

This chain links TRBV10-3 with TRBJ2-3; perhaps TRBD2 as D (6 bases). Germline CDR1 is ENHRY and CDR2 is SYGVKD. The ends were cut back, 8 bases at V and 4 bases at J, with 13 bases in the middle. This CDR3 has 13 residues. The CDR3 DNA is TGTGCCATCTCGCGGGGAGTTGCAGATACGCAGTATTTT. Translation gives CAISRGVADTQYF.

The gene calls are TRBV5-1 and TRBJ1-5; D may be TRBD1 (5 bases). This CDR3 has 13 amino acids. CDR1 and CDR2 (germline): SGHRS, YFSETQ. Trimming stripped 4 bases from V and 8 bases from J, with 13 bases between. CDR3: CASSMRGSEPQHF. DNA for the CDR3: TGCGCCAGCAGCATGCGGGGGAGTGAGCCCCAGCATTTT.